The 5 T cell receptor beta chains below come from one sample, sequenced in a study of blood T cell repertoires in COVID-19. Profiled with immunoSEQ multiplex PCR; TCRdb holds only in-frame clones, not every one. Seen here are roughly 130,000 clones, approximately 84% observed once, and the top ten hold 3.4%. Sequencing used PBMCs or T cells enriched from blood (not recorded which). The receptors stem from a woman aged 45-65 years with acute COVID-19.

The chain carries TRBV5-1 and TRBJ1-4, with D possibly matching TRBD1 (6 bases). With 2 bases removed from V and 3 bases from J, the gap between germline ends came to 11 bases. The germline V gene has CDR1 SGHRS and CDR2 YFSETQ. The length of the CDR3 is 15 residues. CDR3 coding DNA: TGCGCCAGCAGCTTACAGGGCGGCGCTAATGAAAAACTGTTTTTT. It yields the protein CASSLQGGANEKLFF. Full variable domain (missing parts from reference TRBV5-1 and TRBJ1-4): KAGVTQTPRYLIKTRGQQVTLSCSPISGHRSVSWYQQTPGQGLQFLFEYFSETQRNKGNFPGRFSGRQFSNSRSEMNVSTLELGDSALYLCASSLQGGANEKLFFGSGTQLSVL.

The chain carries TRBV2 and TRBJ2-3, with D uncertain. The CDR3 contains 11 residues. V gave up 6 bases and J gave up 6 bases, with 7 bases separating them. CDR1 and CDR2 from the germline V gene are SNHLY and FYNNEI. Written as DNA, the CDR3 is TGTGCCAGCAGACTCGGGGATACGCAGTATTTT. Translated, it gives CASRLGDTQYF. The full variable domain, rest sourced from reference TRBV2 and TRBJ2-3, is EPEVTQTPSHQVTQMGQEVILRCVPISNHLYFYWYRQILGQKVEFLVSFYNNEISEKSEIFDDQFSVERPDGSNFTLKIRSTKLEDSAMYFCASRLGDTQYFGPGTRLTVL.

This clone occurred once. This chain uses TRBV19 with TRBJ1-2; 8 bases map to TRBD1. The CDR3 spans 15 residues. The V gene end was trimmed by 10 bases and the J gene end by 1 base; junction bases not matched to a gene: 11. The germline V gene encodes CDR1 LNHDA and CDR2 SQIVND (reference sequence). CDR3 DNA: TGTGCCACCACAGGGGGGGCCCGAAGTAACTATGGCTACACCTTC. This sequence encodes CATTGGARSNYGYTF.

The chain combines TRBV7-3 with TRBJ2-5, with 14 bases that match TRBD2. The CDR3 has 16 residues. Germline CDR1 is SGHTA and CDR2 is FQGTGA. Trimming removed 3 bases from V and 5 bases from J; junction bases left unmatched: 5. The CDR3 sequence is CASSFGLAGGGETQYF. The CDR3 DNA sequence: TGTGCCAGCAGCTTTGGACTAGCGGGAGGCGGTGAGACCCAGTACTTC.

The chain recombines TRBV9 with TRBJ1-3; D perhaps matches TRBD1 (5 bases). From germline, CDR1 is SGDLS and CDR2 YYNGEE. V was shortened by 0 bases and J by 0 bases, with 10 bases between the two germline ends. CDR3 length: 16 residues. The CDR3, as DNA: TGTGCCAGCAGCGTAGAGGGGCGGTCCTCTGGAAACACCATATATTTT. This translates into CASSVEGRSSGNTIYF. Together with reference TRBV9 and TRBJ1-3, the CDR3 gives the full variable domain: DSGVTQTPKHLITATGQRVTLRCSPRSGDLSVYWYQQSLDQGLQFLIQYYNGEERAKGNILERFSAQQFPDLHSELNLSSLELGDSALYFCASSVEGRSSGNTIYFGEGSWLTVV.